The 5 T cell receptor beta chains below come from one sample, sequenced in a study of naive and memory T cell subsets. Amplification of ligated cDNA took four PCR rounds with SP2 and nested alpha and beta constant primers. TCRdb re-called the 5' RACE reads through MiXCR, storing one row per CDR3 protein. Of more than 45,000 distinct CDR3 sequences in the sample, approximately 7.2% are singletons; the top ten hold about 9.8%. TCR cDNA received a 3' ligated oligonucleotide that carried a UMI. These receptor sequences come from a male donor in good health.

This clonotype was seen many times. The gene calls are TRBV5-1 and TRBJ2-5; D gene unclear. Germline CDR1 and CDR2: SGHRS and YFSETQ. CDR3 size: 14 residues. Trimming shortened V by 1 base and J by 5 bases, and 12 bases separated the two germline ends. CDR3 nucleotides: TGCGCCAGCAGCTTGAACCTCCAAGGGGAGACCCAGTACTTC. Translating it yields CASSLNLQGETQYF.

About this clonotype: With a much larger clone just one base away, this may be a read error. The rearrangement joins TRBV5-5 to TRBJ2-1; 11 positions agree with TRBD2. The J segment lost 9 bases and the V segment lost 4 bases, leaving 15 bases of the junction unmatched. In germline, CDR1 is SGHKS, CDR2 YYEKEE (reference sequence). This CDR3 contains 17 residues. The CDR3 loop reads CASSVDSLAGVAREQFF. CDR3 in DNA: TGTGCCAGCAGCGTGGATTCACTAGCGGGAGTTGCTCGTGAGCAGTTCTTC. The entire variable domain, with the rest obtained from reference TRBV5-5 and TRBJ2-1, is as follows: DAGVTQSPTHLIKTRGQQVTLRCSPISGHKSVSWYQQVLGQGPQFIFQYYEKEERGRGNFPDRFSARQFPNYSSELNVNALLLGDSALYLCASSVDSLAGVAREQFFGPGTRLTVL.

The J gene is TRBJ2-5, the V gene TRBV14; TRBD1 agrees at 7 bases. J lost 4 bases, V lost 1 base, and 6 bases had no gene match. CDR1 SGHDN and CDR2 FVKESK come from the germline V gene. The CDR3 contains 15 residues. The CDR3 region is CASSQGQGRGETQYF. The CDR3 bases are TGTGCCAGCAGCCAAGGACAGGGTCGCGGAGAGACCCAGTACTTC.

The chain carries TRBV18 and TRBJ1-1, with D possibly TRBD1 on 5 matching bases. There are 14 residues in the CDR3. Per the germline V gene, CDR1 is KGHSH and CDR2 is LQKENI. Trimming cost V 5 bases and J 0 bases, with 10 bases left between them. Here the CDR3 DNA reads TGTGCCAGCTCAGCCAGGGTCGTGAACACTGAAGCTTTCTTT. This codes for CASSARVVNTEAFF.

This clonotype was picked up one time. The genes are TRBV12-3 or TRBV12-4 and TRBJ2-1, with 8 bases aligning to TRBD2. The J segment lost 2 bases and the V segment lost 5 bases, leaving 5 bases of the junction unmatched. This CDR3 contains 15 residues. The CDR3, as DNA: TGTGCCAGCAGTAAGGGACTAGTCACCTACAATGAGCAGTTCTTC. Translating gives CASSKGLVTYNEQFF.